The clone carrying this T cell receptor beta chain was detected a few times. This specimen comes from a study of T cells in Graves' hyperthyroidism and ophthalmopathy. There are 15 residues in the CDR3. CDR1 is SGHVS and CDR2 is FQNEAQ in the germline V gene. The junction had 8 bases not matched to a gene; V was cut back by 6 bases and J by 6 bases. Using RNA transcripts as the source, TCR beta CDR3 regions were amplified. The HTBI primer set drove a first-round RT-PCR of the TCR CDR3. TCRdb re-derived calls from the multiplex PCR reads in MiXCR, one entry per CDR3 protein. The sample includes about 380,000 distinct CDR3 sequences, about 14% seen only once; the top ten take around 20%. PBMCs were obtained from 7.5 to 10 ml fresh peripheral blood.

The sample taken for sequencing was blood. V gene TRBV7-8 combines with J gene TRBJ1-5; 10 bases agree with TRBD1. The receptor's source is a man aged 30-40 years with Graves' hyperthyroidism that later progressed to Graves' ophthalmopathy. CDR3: CASRPSGQGIQPQHF. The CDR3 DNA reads TGTGCCAGCAGACCTTCGGGACAGGGGATTCAGCCCCAGCATTTT.